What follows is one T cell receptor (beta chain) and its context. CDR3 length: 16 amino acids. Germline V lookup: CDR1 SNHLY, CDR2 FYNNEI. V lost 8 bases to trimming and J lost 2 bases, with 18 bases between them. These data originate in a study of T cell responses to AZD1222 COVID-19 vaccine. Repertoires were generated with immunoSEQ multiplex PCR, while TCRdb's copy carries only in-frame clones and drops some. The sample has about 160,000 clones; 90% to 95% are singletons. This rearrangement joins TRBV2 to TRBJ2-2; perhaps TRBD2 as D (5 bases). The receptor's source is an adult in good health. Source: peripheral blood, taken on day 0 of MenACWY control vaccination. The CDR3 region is CASGLLAPGNTGELFF. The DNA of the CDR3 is TGTGCCAGCGGCCTCCTAGCACCCGGTAACACCGGGGAGCTGTTTTTT.